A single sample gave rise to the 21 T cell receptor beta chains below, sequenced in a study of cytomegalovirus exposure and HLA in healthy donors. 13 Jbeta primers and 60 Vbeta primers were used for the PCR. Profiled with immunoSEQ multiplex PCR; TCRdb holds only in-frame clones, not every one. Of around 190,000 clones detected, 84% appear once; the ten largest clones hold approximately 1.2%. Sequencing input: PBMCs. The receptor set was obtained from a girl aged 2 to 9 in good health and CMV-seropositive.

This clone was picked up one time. As DNA, the CDR3 is TGTGCCAGCAGCCAAGGGGCTAGCGGGAGTGGCGAGCAGTACTTC. It is translated as CASSQGASGSGEQYF. J is TRBJ2-7 and V is TRBV4-2; TRBD2 aligns across 10 bases. V lost 1 base, J lost 6 bases, and 6 bases stayed unmatched. Germline assignment: CDR1 LGHNA and CDR2 YNFKEQ. This CDR3 region has 15 residues.

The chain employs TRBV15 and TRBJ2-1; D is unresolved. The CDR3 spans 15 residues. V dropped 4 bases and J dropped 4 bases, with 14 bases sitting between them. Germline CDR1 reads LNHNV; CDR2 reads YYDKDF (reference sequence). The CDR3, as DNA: TGTGCCACCAGCACAAGGAGAGCTGCTTACAATGAGCAGTTCTTC. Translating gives CATSTRRAAYNEQFF.

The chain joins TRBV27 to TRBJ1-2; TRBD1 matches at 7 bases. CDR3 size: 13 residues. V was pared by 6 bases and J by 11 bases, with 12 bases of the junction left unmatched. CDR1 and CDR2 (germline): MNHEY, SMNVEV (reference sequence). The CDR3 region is CASRDPGQSVYTF. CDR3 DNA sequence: TGTGCCAGCAGGGACCCGGGACAGAGCGTTTACACCTTC.

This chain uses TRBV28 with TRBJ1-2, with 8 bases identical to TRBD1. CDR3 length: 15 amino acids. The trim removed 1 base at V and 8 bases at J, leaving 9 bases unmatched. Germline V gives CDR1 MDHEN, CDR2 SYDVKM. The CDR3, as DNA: TGTGCCAGCAGTTTATCGGGCAGGGGGCAGGGGGGCTACACCTTC. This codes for CASSLSGRGQGGYTF.

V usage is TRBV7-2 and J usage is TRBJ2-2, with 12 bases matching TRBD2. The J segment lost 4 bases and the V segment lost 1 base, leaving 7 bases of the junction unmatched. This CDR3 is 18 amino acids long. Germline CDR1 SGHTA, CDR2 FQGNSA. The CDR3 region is CASSLEASGGAVTGELFF. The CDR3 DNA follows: TGTGCCAGCAGCTTAGAGGCTAGCGGGGGGGCCGTCACCGGGGAGCTGTTTTTT.

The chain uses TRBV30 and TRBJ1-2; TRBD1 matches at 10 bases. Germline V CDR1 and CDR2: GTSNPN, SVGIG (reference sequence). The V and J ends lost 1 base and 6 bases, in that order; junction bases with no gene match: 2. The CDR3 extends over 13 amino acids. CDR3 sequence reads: CAWSDGTGDGYTF. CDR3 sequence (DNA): TGTGCCTGGAGTGACGGGACAGGGGATGGCTACACCTTC.

The CDR3 protein is CASSGLEGPTEAFF. CDR3 DNA sequence: TGTGCCAGCAGCGGTCTCGAGGGTCCCACTGAAGCTTTCTTT. The V and J genes are TRBV14 and TRBJ1-1, with D unresolved. Trimming pared 5 bases from V and 4 bases from J, leaving 14 bases between. The CDR3 runs 14 residues. Germline V gives CDR1 SGHDN, CDR2 FVKESK.

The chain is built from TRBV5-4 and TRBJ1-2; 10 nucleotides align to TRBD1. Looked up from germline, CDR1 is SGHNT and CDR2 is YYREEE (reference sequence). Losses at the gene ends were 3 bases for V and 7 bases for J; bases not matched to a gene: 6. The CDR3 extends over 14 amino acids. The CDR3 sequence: CASSSRDRGIGYTF. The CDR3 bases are TGTGCCAGCAGCTCCCGGGACAGGGGAATTGGCTACACCTTC. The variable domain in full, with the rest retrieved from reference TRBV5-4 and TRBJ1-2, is ETGVTQSPTHLIKTRGQQVTLRCSSQSGHNTVSWYQQALGQGPQFIFQYYREEENGRGNFPPRFSGLQFPNYSSELNVNALELDDSALYLCASSSRDRGIGYTFGSGTRLTVV.

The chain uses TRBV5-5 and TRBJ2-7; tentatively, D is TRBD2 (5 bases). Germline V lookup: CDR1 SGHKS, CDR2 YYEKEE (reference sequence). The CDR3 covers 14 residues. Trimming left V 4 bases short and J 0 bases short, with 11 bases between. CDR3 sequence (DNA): TGTGCCAGCAGCGGAGCGGCGACCTCCTACGAGCAGTACTTC. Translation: CASSGAATSYEQYF.

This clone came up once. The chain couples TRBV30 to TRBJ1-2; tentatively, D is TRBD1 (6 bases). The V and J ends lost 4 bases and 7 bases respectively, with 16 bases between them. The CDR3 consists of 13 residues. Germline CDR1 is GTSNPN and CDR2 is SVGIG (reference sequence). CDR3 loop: CAWMMGRGVGYTF. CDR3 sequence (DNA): TGTGCCTGGATGATGGGCAGGGGTGTTGGCTACACCTTC. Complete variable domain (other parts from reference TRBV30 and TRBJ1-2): SQTIHQWPATLVQPVGSPLSLECTVEGTSNPNLYWYRQAAGRGLQLLFYSVGIGQISSEVPQNLSASRPQDRQFILSSKKLLLSDSGFYLCAWMMGRGVGYTFGSGTRLTVV.

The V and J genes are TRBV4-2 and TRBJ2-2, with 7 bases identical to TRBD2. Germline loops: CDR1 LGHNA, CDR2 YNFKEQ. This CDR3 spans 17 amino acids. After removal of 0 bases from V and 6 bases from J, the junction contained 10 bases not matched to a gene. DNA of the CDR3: TGTGCCAGCAGCCAAGATCCGGCGGGGAGGGGACCCGGGGAGCTGTTTTTT. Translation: CASSQDPAGRGPGELFF.

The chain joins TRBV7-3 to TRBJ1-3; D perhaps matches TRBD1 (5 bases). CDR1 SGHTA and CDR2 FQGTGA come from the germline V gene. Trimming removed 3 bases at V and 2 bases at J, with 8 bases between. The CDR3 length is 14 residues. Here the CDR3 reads CASSLQGPGNTIYF. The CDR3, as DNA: TGTGCCAGCAGCTTGCAGGGCCCTGGAAACACCATATATTTT.

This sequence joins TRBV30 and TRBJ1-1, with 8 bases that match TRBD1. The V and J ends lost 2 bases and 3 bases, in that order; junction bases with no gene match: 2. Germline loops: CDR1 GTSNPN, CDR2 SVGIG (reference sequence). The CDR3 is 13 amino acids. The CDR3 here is CAWSNRGDTEAFF. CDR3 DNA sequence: TGTGCCTGGAGTAACAGGGGGGACACTGAAGCTTTCTTT.

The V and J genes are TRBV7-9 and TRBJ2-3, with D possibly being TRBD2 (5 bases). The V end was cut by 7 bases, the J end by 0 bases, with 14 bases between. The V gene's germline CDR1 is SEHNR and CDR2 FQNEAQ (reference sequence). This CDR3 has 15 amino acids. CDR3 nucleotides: TGTGCCAGCAACCAAGGCGGCGGGAGCACAGATACGCAGTATTTT. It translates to CASNQGGGSTDTQYF.

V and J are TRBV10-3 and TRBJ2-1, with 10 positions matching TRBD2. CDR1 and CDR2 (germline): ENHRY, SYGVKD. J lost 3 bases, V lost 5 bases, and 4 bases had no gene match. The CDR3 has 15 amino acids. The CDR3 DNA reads TGTGCCATCAGTCCCGGGACTAGCGACTACAATGAGCAGTTCTTC. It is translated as CAISPGTSDYNEQFF.

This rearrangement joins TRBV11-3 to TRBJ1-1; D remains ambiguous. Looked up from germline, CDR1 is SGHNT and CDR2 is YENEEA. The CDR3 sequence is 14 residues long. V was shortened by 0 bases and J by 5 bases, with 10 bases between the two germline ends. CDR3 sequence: CASSLDSGRTEAFF. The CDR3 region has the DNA TGTGCCAGCAGCTTAGATTCGGGAAGAACTGAAGCTTTCTTT.

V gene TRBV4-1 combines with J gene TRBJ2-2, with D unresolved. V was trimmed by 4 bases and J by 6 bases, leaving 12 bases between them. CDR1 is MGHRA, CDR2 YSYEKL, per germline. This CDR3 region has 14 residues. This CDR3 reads CASSPGVASGELFF. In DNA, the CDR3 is TGCGCCAGCAGCCCCGGCGTAGCCTCCGGGGAGCTGTTTTTT.

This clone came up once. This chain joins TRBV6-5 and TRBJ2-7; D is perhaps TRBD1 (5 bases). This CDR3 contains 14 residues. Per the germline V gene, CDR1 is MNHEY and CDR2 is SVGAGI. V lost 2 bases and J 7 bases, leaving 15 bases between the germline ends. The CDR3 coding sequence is TGTGCCAGCAGTTACAGATCAGGGTTAAGGGAGCAGTACTTC. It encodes CASSYRSGLREQYF.

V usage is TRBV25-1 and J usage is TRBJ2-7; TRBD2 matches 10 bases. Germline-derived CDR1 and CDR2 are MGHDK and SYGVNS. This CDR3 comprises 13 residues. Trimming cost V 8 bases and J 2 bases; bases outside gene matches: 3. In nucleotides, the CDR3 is TGTGCCAGCGGGACTAGCGAACCCTACGAGCAGTACTTC. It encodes CASGTSEPYEQYF.

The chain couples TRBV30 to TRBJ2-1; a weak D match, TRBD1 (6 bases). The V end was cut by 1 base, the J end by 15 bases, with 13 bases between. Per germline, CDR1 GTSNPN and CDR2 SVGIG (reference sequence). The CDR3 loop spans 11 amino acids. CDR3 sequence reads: CAWSGQGSTFF. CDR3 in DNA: TGTGCCTGGAGTGGCCAGGGGAGTACGTTCTTC.

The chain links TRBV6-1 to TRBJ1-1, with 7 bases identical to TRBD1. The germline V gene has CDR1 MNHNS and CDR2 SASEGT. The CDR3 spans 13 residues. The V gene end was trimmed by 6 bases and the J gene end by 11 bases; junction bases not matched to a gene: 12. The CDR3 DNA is TGTGCCAGCAGAACAGGGGTCCTGGTCGGCGCTTTCTTT. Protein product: CASRTGVLVGAFF.